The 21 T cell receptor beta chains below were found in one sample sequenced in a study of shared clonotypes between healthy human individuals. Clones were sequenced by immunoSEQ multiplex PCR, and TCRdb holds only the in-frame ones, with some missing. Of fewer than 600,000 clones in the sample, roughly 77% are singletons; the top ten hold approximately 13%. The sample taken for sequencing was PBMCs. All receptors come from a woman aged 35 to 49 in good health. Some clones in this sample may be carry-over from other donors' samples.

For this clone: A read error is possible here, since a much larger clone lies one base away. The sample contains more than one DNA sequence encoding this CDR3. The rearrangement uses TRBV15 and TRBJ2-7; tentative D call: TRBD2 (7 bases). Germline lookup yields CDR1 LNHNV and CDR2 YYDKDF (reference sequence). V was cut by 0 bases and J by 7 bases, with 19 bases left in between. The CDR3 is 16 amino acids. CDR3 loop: CATSRDTGTGGEEQYF. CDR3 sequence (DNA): TGTGCCACCAGCAGAGACACCGGGACGGGGGGCGAAGAGCAGTACTTC. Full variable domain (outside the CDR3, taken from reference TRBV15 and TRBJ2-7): DAMVIQNPRYQVTQFGKPVTLSCSQTLNHNVMYWYQQKSSQAPKLLFHYYDKDFNNEADTPDNFQSRRPNTSFCFLDIRSPGLGDTAMYLCATSRDTGTGGEEQYFGPGTRLTVT.

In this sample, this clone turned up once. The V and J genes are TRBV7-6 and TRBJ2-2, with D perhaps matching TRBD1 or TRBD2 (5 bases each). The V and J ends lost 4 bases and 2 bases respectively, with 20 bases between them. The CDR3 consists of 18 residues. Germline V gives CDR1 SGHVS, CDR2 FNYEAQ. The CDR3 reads CASSSAAGTLKNTGELFF. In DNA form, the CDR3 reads TGTGCCAGCAGCTCCGCCGCCGGGACCCTAAAAAACACCGGGGAGCTGTTTTTT. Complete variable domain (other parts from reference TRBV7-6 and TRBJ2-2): GAGVSQSPRYKVTKRGQDVALRCDPISGHVSLYWYRQALGQGPEFLTYFNYEAQQDKSGLPNDRFSAERPEGSISTLTIQRTEQRDSAMYRCASSSAAGTLKNTGELFFGEGSRLTVL.

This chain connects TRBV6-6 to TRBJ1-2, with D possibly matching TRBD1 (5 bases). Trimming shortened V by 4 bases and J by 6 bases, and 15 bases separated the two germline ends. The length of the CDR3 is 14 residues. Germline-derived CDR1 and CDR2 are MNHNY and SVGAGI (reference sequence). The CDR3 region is CASSSSDGGDGYTF. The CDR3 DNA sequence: TGTGCCAGCAGTTCTTCAGACGGAGGGGATGGCTACACCTTC.

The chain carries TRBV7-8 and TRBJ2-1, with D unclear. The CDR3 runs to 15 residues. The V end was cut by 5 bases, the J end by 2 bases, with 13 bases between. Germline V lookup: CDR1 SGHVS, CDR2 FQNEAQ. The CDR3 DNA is TGTGCCAGCAGCCCGTTTCGGTCAACCTACAATGAGCAGTTCTTC. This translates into CASSPFRSTYNEQFF.

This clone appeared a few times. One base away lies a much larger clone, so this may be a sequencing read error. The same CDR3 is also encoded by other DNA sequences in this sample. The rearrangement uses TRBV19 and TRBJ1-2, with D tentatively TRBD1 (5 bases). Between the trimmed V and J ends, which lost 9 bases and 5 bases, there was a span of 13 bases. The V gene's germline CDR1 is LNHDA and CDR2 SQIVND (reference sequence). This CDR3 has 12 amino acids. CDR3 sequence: CASSREGYGYTF. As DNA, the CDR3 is TGTGCCAGCAGCAGGGAGGGGTATGGCTACACCTTC.

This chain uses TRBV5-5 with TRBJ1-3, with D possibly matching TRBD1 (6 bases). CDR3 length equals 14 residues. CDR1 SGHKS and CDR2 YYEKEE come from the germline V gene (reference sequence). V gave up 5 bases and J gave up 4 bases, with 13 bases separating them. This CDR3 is CASRSGASGNTIYF. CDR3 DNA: TGTGCCAGCAGATCGGGGGCGTCAGGAAACACCATATATTTT.

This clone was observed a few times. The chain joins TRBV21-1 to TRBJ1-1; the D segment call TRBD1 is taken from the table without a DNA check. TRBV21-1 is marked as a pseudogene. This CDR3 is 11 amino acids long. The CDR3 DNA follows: TGTGCCAGCGGGCACAAGGCTGAAGCTTTCTTT. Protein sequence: CASGHKAEAFF.

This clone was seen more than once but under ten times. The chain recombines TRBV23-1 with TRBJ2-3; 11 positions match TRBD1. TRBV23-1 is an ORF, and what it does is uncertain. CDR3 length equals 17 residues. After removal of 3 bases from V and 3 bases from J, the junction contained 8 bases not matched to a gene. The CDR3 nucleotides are TGCGCCAGCAGTCAGACCCCGGACAGGGGGCTAACAGATACGCAGTATTTT. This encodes CASSQTPDRGLTDTQYF.

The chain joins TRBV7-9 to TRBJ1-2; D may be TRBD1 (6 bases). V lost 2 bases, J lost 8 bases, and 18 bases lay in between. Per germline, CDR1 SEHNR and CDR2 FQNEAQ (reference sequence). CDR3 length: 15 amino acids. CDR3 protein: CASSLPGQPSWGYTF. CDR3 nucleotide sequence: TGTGCCAGCAGCTTACCTGGACAGCCCTCTTGGGGCTACACCTTC.

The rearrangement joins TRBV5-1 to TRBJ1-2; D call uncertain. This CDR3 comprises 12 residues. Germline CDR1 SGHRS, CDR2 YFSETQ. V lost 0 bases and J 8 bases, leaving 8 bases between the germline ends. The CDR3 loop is CASSLESEGYTF. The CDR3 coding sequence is TGCGCCAGCAGCTTGGAGAGTGAGGGCTACACCTTC.

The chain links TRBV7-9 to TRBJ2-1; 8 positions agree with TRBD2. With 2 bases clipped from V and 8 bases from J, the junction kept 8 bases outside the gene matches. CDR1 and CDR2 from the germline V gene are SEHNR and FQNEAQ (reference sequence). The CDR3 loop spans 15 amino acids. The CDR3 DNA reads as TGTGCCAGCAGCTTAATAGCGGGAAGTATGGATGAGCAGTTCTTC. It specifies CASSLIAGSMDEQFF. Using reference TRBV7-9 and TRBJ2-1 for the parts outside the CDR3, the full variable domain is DTGVSQNPRHKITKRGQNVTFRCDPISEHNRLYWYRQTLGQGPEFLTYFQNEAQLEKSRLLSDRFSAERPKGSFSTLEIQRTEQGDSAMYLCASSLIAGSMDEQFFGPGTRLTVL.

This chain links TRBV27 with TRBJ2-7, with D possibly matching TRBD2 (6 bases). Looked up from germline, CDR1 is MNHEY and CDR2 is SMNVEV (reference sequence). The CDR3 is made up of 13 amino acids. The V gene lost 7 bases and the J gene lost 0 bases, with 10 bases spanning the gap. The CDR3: CASIKAGSYEQYF. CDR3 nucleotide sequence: TGTGCCAGCATCAAAGCGGGCTCCTACGAGCAGTACTTC.

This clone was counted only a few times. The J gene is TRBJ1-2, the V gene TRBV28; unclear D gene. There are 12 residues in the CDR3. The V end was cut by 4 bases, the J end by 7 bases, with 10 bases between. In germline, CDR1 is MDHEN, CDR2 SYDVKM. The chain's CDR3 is CASSSSASGYTF. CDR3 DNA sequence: TGTGCCAGCAGTTCTAGCGCTTCTGGCTACACCTTC.

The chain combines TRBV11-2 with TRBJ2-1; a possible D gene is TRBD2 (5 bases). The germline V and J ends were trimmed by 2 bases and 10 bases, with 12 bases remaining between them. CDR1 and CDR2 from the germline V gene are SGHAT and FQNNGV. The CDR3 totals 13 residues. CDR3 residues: CASSLTRLTEQFF. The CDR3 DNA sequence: TGTGCCAGCAGCTTAACTAGGTTGACAGAGCAGTTCTTC.

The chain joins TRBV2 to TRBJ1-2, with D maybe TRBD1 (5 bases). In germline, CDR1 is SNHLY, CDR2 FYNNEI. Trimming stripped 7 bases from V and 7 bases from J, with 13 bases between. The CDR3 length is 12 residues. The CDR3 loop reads CASTTGTSGYTF. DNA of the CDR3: TGTGCCAGCACCACTGGGACTTCTGGCTACACCTTC. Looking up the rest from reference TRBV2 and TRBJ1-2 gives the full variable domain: EPEVTQTPSHQVTQMGQEVILRCVPISNHLYFYWYRQILGQKVEFLVSFYNNEISEKSEIFDDQFSVERPDGSNFTLKIRSTKLEDSAMYFCASTTGTSGYTFGSGTRLTVV.

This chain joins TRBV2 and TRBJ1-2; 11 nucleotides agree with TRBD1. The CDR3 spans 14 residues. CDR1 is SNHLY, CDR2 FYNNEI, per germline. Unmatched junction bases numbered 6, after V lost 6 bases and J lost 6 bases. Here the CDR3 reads CASRAGTGGHGYTF. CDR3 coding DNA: TGTGCCAGCAGGGCGGGGACAGGGGGGCATGGCTACACCTTC.

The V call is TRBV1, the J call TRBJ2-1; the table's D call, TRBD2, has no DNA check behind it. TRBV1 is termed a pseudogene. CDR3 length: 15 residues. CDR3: CTSSPLAGVYNEQFF. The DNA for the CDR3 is TGCACCAGCAGCCCCCTAGCGGGGGTATACAATGAGCAGTTCTTC.

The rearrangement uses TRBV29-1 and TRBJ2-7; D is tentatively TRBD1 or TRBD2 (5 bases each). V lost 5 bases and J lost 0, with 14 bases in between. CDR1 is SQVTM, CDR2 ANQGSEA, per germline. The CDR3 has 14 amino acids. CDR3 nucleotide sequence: TGCAGCGTTCGCAGGGAGTATAACTCCTACGAGCAGTACTTC. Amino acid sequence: CSVRREYNSYEQYF.

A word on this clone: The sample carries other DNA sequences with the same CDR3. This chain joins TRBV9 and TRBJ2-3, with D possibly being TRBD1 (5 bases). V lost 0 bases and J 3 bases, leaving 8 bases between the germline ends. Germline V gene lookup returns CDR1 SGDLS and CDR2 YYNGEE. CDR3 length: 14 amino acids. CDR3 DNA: TGTGCCAGCAGCGTAGGGGGCAGGACAGATACGCAGTATTTT. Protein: CASSVGGRTDTQYF.

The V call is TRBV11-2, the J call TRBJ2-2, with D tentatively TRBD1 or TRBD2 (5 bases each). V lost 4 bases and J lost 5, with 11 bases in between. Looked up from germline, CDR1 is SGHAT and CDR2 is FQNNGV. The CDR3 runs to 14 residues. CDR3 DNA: TGTGCCAGCAGCTGGGACGTAAGGACCGGGGAGCTGTTTTTT. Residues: CASSWDVRTGELFF.

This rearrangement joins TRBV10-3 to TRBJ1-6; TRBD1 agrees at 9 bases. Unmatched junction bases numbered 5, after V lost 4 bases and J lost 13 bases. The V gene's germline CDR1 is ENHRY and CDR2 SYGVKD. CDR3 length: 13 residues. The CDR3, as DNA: TGTGCCATCAGTGGGGACAGGGTTTCGCCCCTCCACTTT. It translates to CAISGDRVSPLHF.